A selection of T cell receptor beta chains follows, all from one sample in a study of blood T cell repertoires in COVID-19. Measured with immunoSEQ multiplex PCR; TCRdb has only the in-frame clones, and not every one. The sample contains 95,000 to 100,000 clones, 79% of which appear only once. The material sequenced was peripheral blood. These receptors all stem from a woman older than 75 with active or convalescent COVID-19. Each CDR3 is given with its conserved first and last residue. The order of the fields is clone size, J gene, V gene, D gene, CDR3 DNA, CDR3 protein. D genes are given only for firm matches. A clone size is listed for some rows: how often the clone was seen (once, few, many), or a class if it is expanded.

NA	TRBJ2-3	TRBV5-1	TRBD2	TGTGCCAGCACTAGCGGGAGTGAAGATACGCAGTATTTT	CASTSGSEDTQYF
NA	TRBJ2-7	TRBV21-1	NA	TGTGCCAGCAGCAAAACCAACGACAGGGTAATTCCCCACGAGCAGTACTTC	CASSKTNDRVIPHEQYF
NA	TRBJ2-7	TRBV6-5	NA	TGTGCCAGCAGTTACTCCGCGCGGAGCTCCTACGAGCAGTACTTC	CASSYSARSSYEQYF
NA	TRBJ2-2	TRBV29-1	NA	TGCAGCGCAACCGGGACTCGCTCCGGGGAGCTGTTTTTT	CSATGTRSGELFF
NA	TRBJ2-7	TRBV11-2	NA	TGTGCCAGCAGCTTAGGACTCTACGAGCAGTACTTC	CASSLGLYEQYF
NA	TRBJ1-1	TRBV2	TRBD1	TGTGCCAGCCGGGGACAGACACAAAACACTGAAGCTTTCTTT	CASRGQTQNTEAFF
NA	TRBJ2-3	TRBV3-1/TRBV3-2	NA	TGTGCCAGCAGCCAGCCAGGGGCAGATACGCAGTATTTT	CASSQPGADTQYF
NA	TRBJ2-5	TRBV3-1/TRBV3-2	TRBD2	TGTGCCAGCAGCCAACCCCTAGGATTAGCGGGAGGTCGGGAGACCCAGTACTTC	CASSQPLGLAGGRETQYF
NA	TRBJ1-2	TRBV5-1	NA	TGCGCCAGCAGCCCCGGTCTGTCGGGCTATGGCTACACCTTC	CASSPGLSGYGYTF
few	TRBJ2-3	TRBV7-2	TRBD1	TGTGCCAGCAGCTATGTGGGGACAGGGCCTTCAGATACGCAGTATTTT	CASSYVGTGPSDTQYF
NA	TRBJ1-2	TRBV27	TRBD1	TGTGCCAGCAGTGCCCGACAGGGCCCGTTCGGCTACACCTTC	CASSARQGPFGYTF
NA	TRBJ2-3	TRBV7-2	TRBD2	TGTGCCAGCAGCCTTAGCGGGAGCGATACAGATACGCAGTATTTT	CASSLSGSDTDTQYF
once	TRBJ2-2	TRBV6-1	TRBD2	TGTGCCAGCAGTGAACTTTTGGCGGGAGGGCCAGTATACACCGGGGAGCTGTTTTTT	CASSELLAGGPVYTGELFF
NA	TRBJ1-3	TRBV28	NA	TGTGCCAGCACCCCACAGGGAGTTGGAAACACCATATATTTT	CASTPQGVGNTIYF
NA	TRBJ2-2	TRBV7-6	TRBD2	TGTGCCAGCAGCCAAGCGGGAATTTTCACCGGGGAGCTGTTTTTT	CASSQAGIFTGELFF
NA	TRBJ2-3	TRBV6-5	TRBD1	TGTGCCAGCAGGGACAGGGATACGCAGTATTTT	CASRDRDTQYF
few	TRBJ1-1	TRBV28	NA	TGTGCCAGCAGATCCCCAGGGGTGGCTTTCTTT	CASRSPGVAFF
NA	TRBJ1-6	TRBV7-2	TRBD1	TGTGCCAGCAGCGTACGGACAGGGGGCACCGGCGATAATTCACCCCTCCACTTT	CASSVRTGGTGDNSPLHF
few	TRBJ2-1	TRBV9	NA	TGTGCCAGCAGCGCTCGGGGTAGTTTTGAGCAGTTCTTC	CASSARGSFEQFF
NA	TRBJ2-5	TRBV19	NA	TGTGCCAGTAGTAGGCGGTGGGTGGAGTACCAAGAGACCCAGTACTTC	CASSRRWVEYQETQYF
NA	TRBJ2-5	TRBV5-1	TRBD2	TGTGCCAGCAGCCCCCGGACTAGCGGCCTTCAAGAGACCCAGTACTTC	CASSPRTSGLQETQYF
NA	TRBJ2-3	TRBV25-1	TRBD2	TGTGCCAGCAGTGACCGAATAGCGGGAGTAGGGACAGATACGCAGTATTTT	CASSDRIAGVGTDTQYF
NA	TRBJ1-6	TRBV4-1	TRBD1	TGCGCCAGCAGAGCTCAGGGGGCTGGTAATTCACCCCTCCACTTT	CASRAQGAGNSPLHF
NA	TRBJ2-1	TRBV19	TRBD2	TGTGCCAGTAGTATTGGAAGCGGGGGGAATAATGAGCAGTTCTTC	CASSIGSGGNNEQFF
NA	TRBJ2-7	TRBV10-1	TRBD2	TGCGCCAGCACCTTGACTAGCGGGGCCTACGAGCAGTACTTC	CASTLTSGAYEQYF
NA	TRBJ2-3	TRBV5-1	TRBD2	TGCGCCAGCAGCTTGGCCGGGCGGGAGGATGAGGGAGATACGCAGTATTTT	CASSLAGREDEGDTQYF
NA	TRBJ2-7	TRBV15	TRBD2	TGTGCCACCAGCAGATACCCCGGACTAGCGGGAAGGGACGAGCAGTACTTC	CATSRYPGLAGRDEQYF
few	TRBJ1-5	TRBV9	NA	TGTGCCAGCAGCGAAGGGGGAGTCGGGCAGCCCCAGCATTTT	CASSEGGVGQPQHF